What follows are 29 T cell receptor beta chains derived from one specimen sequenced in a study of T cells after yellow fever vaccination. Using its own MiXCR run on the 5' RACE reads, TCRdb lists one record per CDR3 protein. The table has fewer than 6,500 distinct CDR3 sequences, about 6.5% seen once; the top ten hold approximately 58%. The sequenced sample was PBMCs, either bulk or a sorted T-cell subset (CD4+, CD8+, memory, or dextramer-sorted; not recorded which), obtained less than 16 days after the first yellow fever vaccination. Every receptor here comes from a man younger than 35 who received the YFV17D yellow fever vaccine.

This clonotype was seen repeatedly, ten times or more. V gene TRBV30 combines with J gene TRBJ1-2, with D possibly being TRBD1 (6 bases). V was cut by 4 bases and J by 3 bases, with 12 bases left in between. This CDR3 region has 13 residues. Per the germline V gene, CDR1 is GTSNPN and CDR2 is SVGIG (reference sequence). DNA for the CDR3: TGTGCCTGGAACGGGGGGCAATACTATGGCTACACCTTC. This gives the protein CAWNGGQYYGYTF.

This clonotype was detected many times. The CDR3 spells CASNPGQGPQETQYF. Here the CDR3 DNA reads TGTGCCAGCAACCCTGGACAGGGGCCCCAAGAGACCCAGTACTTC. The chain recombines TRBV6-1 with TRBJ2-5, with 9 bases matching TRBD1. The ends lost 7 bases at V and 1 base at J; junction bases unmatched: 7. Germline CDR1 is MNHNS and CDR2 is SASEGT. The CDR3 is made up of 15 amino acids.

This clonotype was observed many times. The chain employs TRBV5-1 and TRBJ2-5; 11 nucleotides line up with TRBD2. The junction had 1 base not matched to a gene; V was cut back by 0 bases and J by 0 bases. Per germline, CDR1 SGHRS and CDR2 YFSETQ. The CDR3 contains 16 residues. CDR3 coding DNA: TGCGCCAGCAGCTTGGCTAGCGGGGGGTACCAAGAGACCCAGTACTTC. Protein product: CASSLASGGYQETQYF.

This clonotype was detected ten times or more. The rearrangement links TRBV20-1 to TRBJ2-3; D perhaps matches TRBD2 (6 bases). Trimming took off 8 bases at V and 1 base at J, with 16 bases between the two ends. This CDR3 has 14 residues. The germline CDR1 and CDR2 sequences are DFQATT and SNEGSKA (reference sequence). CDR3 sequence: CSLARGWGTDTQYF. CDR3 DNA: TGCAGTCTAGCCCGGGGGTGGGGCACAGATACGCAGTATTTT.

This clonotype was recorded many times. The gene calls are TRBV5-1 and TRBJ2-7; the match to TRBD1 covers 8 bases. J gave up 3 bases and V 0 bases, and 5 bases lay outside the gene matches. Germline CDR1 is SGHRS and CDR2 is YFSETQ. CDR3 length: 15 residues. The CDR3 DNA reads TGCGCCAGCAGCTTGGGTGGACAGGGCCACTACGAGCAGTACGTC. This gives the protein CASSLGGQGHYEQYV.

This clonotype is medium-sized. The chain is built from TRBV7-6 and TRBJ2-3, with unresolved D. The CDR3 consists of 13 residues. Germline CDR1 reads SGHVS; CDR2 reads FNYEAQ. V was clipped by 4 bases and J by 0 bases, with 5 bases between them. The CDR3 DNA follows: TGTGCCAGCAGCTACACTAGCACAGATACGCAGTATTTT. Its protein product is CASSYTSTDTQYF.

This clonotype was detected ten times or more. J is TRBJ2-5 and V is TRBV6-5; TRBD2 matches at 8 bases. CDR1 and CDR2 (germline): MNHEY, SVGAGI. V shed 7 bases and J 5 bases; nucleotides not matched to a gene: 6. This CDR3 comprises 13 residues. In nucleotides, the CDR3 is TGTGCCAGCAACCCCGCGGGGGGCGAGACCCAGTACTTC. Translated, it gives CASNPAGGETQYF.

This clonotype showed up many times. V gene TRBV4-1 combines with J gene TRBJ1-5; a possible D gene is TRBD1 (5 bases). V was clipped by 1 base and J by 0 bases, with 10 bases between them. The germline CDR1 and CDR2 sequences are MGHRA and YSYEKL. The CDR3 is made up of 16 amino acids. CDR3 loop: CASSQVQGYSNQPQHF. CDR3 in DNA: TGCGCCAGCAGCCAAGTTCAGGGCTATAGCAATCAGCCCCAGCATTTT.

This clonotype was seen many times. This sequence joins TRBV12-3 or TRBV12-4 and TRBJ2-5; either TRBD1 or TRBD2 may fit D (5 bases each). V was shortened by 0 bases and J by 1 base, with 6 bases between the two germline ends. The CDR3 covers 14 residues. CDR3 coding DNA: TGTGCCAGCAGTTTAGCAGGGACCCAAGAGACCCAGTACTTC. Protein product: CASSLAGTQETQYF.

This clonotype was detected many times. The CDR3 nucleotides are TGTGCCACCAGCAGAAGACCCGTATCCTACAATGAGCAGTTCTTC. Its protein is CATSRRPVSYNEQFF. The rearrangement joins TRBV15 to TRBJ2-1; no clear D. Germline V gives CDR1 LNHNV, CDR2 YYDKDF (reference sequence). Trimming stripped 2 bases from V and 1 base from J, with 9 bases between. CDR3 length: 15 residues.

This clonotype has ten or more counts. This sequence joins TRBV6-4 and TRBJ1-6; no clear D gene. V lost 5 bases and J lost 8, with 10 bases in between. The CDR3 runs 13 residues. The germline V gene encodes CDR1 MRHNA and CDR2 SNTAGT. The CDR3 DNA reads as TGTGCCAGCAGTTCGGCAAGAGATTCACCCCTCCACTTT. Its translation is CASSSARDSPLHF.

The chain has TRBV20-1 and TRBJ2-3; TRBD2 agrees at 8 bases. Unmatched junction bases numbered 16, after V lost 6 bases and J lost 5 bases. Per the germline V gene, CDR1 is DFQATT and CDR2 is SNEGSKA (reference sequence). CDR3 length equals 16 residues. The CDR3 region is CSASSSGGAGVDTQYF. The CDR3 nucleotides are TGCAGTGCATCCTCCTCCGGGGGGGCCGGGGTAGATACGCAGTATTTT.

Ten or more counts support this clonotype. V usage is TRBV18 and J usage is TRBJ2-7; D is tentatively TRBD1 or TRBD2 (5 bases each). Germline-derived CDR1 and CDR2 are KGHSH and LQKENI. This CDR3 contains 15 residues. Trimming took 2 bases from V and 2 from J, leaving 13 bases between them. The CDR3, as DNA: TGTGCCAGCTCACCATGGGGACCTCTTACCTACGAGCAGTACGTC. Translated: CASSPWGPLTYEQYV.

This clonotype was seen repeatedly, ten times or more. This chain uses TRBV15 with TRBJ1-3; D unresolved. The CDR3 is made up of 11 amino acids. Germline-derived CDR1 and CDR2 are LNHNV and YYDKDF (reference sequence). The germline V and J ends were trimmed by 11 bases and 1 base, with 6 bases remaining between them. The CDR3 DNA reads as TGTGCCGTAGGGTCTGGAAACACCATATATTTT. Translation gives CAVGSGNTIYF.

This clonotype was seen at least ten times. This sequence joins TRBV9 and TRBJ1-5; perhaps TRBD1 as D (6 bases). The V gene's germline CDR1 is SGDLS and CDR2 YYNGEE. V was cut by 2 bases and J by 0 bases, with 15 bases left in between. CDR3 length: 17 residues. The CDR3 DNA is TGTGCCAGCAGCGTCGAAGGGGGTCCTCTTAGCAATCAGCCCCAGCATTTT. Amino acids: CASSVEGGPLSNQPQHF.

Many counts were recorded for this clonotype. This chain uses TRBV20-1 with TRBJ2-7, with 8 bases aligning to TRBD2. Germline CDR1 and CDR2: DFQATT and SNEGSKA (reference sequence). This CDR3 has 14 residues. V gave up 5 bases and J gave up 0 bases; unmatched junction bases: 6. CDR3 residues: CSALGRGSSYEQYF. The CDR3, as DNA: TGCAGTGCTCTCGGGAGGGGCAGCTCCTACGAGCAGTACTTC.

Sample share makes this clonotype medium-sized. V and J are TRBV24-1 and TRBJ2-7, with D possibly TRBD2 on 6 matching bases. There are 14 residues in the CDR3. Trimming cost V 4 bases and J 7 bases, with 16 bases left between them. Germline CDR1 reads KGHDR; CDR2 reads SFDVKD. The CDR3 DNA sequence: TGTGCCACCAGTGACTCCGGGACTCCGGGGGAGCAGTACTTC. This encodes CATSDSGTPGEQYF.

In this sample, this clonotype turned up many times. The rearrangement links TRBV27 to TRBJ1-2; D uncertain. The V gene lost 2 bases and the J gene lost 4 bases, with 14 bases spanning the gap. CDR3 length: 15 residues. In germline, CDR1 is MNHEY, CDR2 SMNVEV (reference sequence). The CDR3 here is CASSLKNGRLYGYTF. The CDR3, as DNA: TGTGCCAGCAGTTTAAAGAATGGGCGCCTCTATGGCTACACCTTC.

The table lists this clonotype with many counts. The V call is TRBV7-6, the J call TRBJ1-1, with D hard to call. The CDR3 contains 12 residues. Trimming took 5 bases from V and 7 from J, leaving 11 bases between them. The V gene's germline CDR1 is SGHVS and CDR2 FNYEAQ. The CDR3 here is CASSVGGREAFF. The CDR3 DNA reads TGTGCCAGCAGCGTTGGAGGTCGTGAAGCTTTCTTT.

This clonotype was seen many times. The chain combines TRBV13 with TRBJ2-7; a weak D match, TRBD1 (6 bases). The germline V gene encodes CDR1 PRHDT and CDR2 FYEKMQ (reference sequence). This CDR3 region has 13 residues. The V end was cut by 4 bases, the J end by 3 bases, with 10 bases between. CDR3 nucleotides: TGTGCCAGCAGCTATGGACAGAACTACGAGCAGTACGTC. It specifies CASSYGQNYEQYV.

This clonotype appeared many times. The junction and the germline gene differ at one end; a read error may be behind it. The chain is built from TRBV24-1 and TRBJ2-1, with 9 bases matching TRBD1. Per the germline V gene, CDR1 is KGHDR and CDR2 is SFDVKD. The CDR3 contains 12 residues. CDR3: CATSVAGTGFTF. CDR3 nucleotides: TGTGCCACCAGTGTAGCTGGGACAGGGTTTACCTTC.

Ten or more counts support this clonotype. The V gene is TRBV12-3 or TRBV12-4, the J gene TRBJ2-3, with 7 bases identical to TRBD1. This CDR3 has 13 residues. The V and J ends lost 7 bases and 1 base, in that order; junction bases with no gene match: 2. The chain's CDR3 is CASKGAGTDTQYF. The CDR3 DNA is TGTGCCAGCAAGGGGGCGGGCACAGATACGCAGTATTTT.

This clonotype was counted many times. The rearrangement uses TRBV7-9 and TRBJ2-7; TRBD2 is a possible D gene (5 bases). The V gene lost 3 bases and the J gene lost 2 bases, with 11 bases spanning the gap. This CDR3 is 14 amino acids long. From germline, CDR1 is SEHNR and CDR2 FQNEAQ (reference sequence). Here the CDR3 reads CASSFWTAPYEQYF. In nucleotides, the CDR3 is TGTGCCAGCAGCTTCTGGACTGCCCCCTACGAGCAGTACTTC. Looking up the rest from reference TRBV7-9 and TRBJ2-7 gives the full variable domain: DTGVSQNPRHKITKRGQNVTFRCDPISEHNRLYWYRQTLGQGPEFLTYFQNEAQLEKSRLLSDRFSAERPKGSFSTLEIQRTEQGDSAMYLCASSFWTAPYEQYFGPGTRLTVT.

The table lists this clonotype with many counts. V is TRBV30 and J is TRBJ2-5; D could derive from TRBD1 or TRBD2 (5 bases each). The CDR3 length is 15 residues. V was trimmed by 2 bases and J by 4 bases, leaving 17 bases between them. Per germline, CDR1 GTSNPN and CDR2 SVGIG (reference sequence). The CDR3 here is CAWSLTGTPRETQYF. CDR3 coding DNA: TGTGCCTGGAGTCTCACCGGGACCCCTCGAGAGACCCAGTACTTC.

This clonotype was recorded many times. The gene calls are TRBV25-1 and TRBJ2-7; D not resolved. CDR3 length: 10 amino acids. Germline V CDR1 and CDR2: MGHDK, SYGVNS. V was pared by 9 bases and J by 3 bases, with 6 bases between. DNA of the CDR3: TGTGCCAGGGACGTCTACGAGCAGTACGTC. It codes for CARDVYEQYV.

This clonotype was detected many times. The V gene is TRBV4-3, the J gene TRBJ2-3; D could derive from TRBD1 or TRBD2 (6 bases each). The CDR3 runs to 16 residues. V was shortened by 1 base and J by 2 bases, with 13 bases between the two germline ends. Per germline, CDR1 LGHNA and CDR2 YSLEER. Written as DNA, the CDR3 is TGCGCCAGCAGCCAAGGTCGGTGGGGGGCCACAGATACGCAGTATTTT. This codes for CASSQGRWGATDTQYF.

This clonotype was counted ten times or more. J is TRBJ2-3 and V is TRBV4-3; 10 bases align to TRBD2. Germline V gene lookup returns CDR1 LGHNA and CDR2 YSLEER. The CDR3 is made up of 18 amino acids. After removal of 0 bases from V and 0 bases from J, the junction contained 6 bases not matched to a gene. CDR3: CASSQELPSGGSTDTQYF. The CDR3 DNA is TGCGCCAGCAGCCAAGAACTCCCTAGCGGGGGCAGCACAGATACGCAGTATTTT.

This clonotype has ten or more counts. The V gene is TRBV4-1, the J gene TRBJ2-2; TRBD1 matches at 8 bases. The germline CDR1 and CDR2 sequences are MGHRA and YSYEKL. The CDR3 consists of 15 residues. The V and J ends lost 4 bases and 7 bases, in that order; junction bases with no gene match: 8. This CDR3 is CASSRQGYGGGELFF. CDR3 in DNA: TGCGCCAGCAGCCGACAGGGGTATGGTGGCGGGGAGCTGTTTTTT.

There are many counts of this clonotype. DNA for the CDR3: TGTGCCAGCAGCGATACGACAGGAGCCTACGAGCAGTACTTC. Its protein is CASSDTTGAYEQYF. The chain recombines TRBV9 with TRBJ2-7; possible D gene TRBD1, 6 bases. V was trimmed by 3 bases and J by 2 bases, leaving 12 bases between them. This CDR3 comprises 14 residues. Germline V CDR1 and CDR2: SGDLS, YYNGEE. Full variable domain (remainder filled in from reference TRBV9 and TRBJ2-7): DSGVTQTPKHLITATGQRVTLRCSPRSGDLSVYWYQQSLDQGLQFLIQYYNGEERAKGNILERFSAQQFPDLHSELNLSSLELGDSALYFCASSDTTGAYEQYFGPGTRLTVT.